Shown below are 14 T cell receptor beta chains from a single sample sequenced in a study of identifying expanded T cells in peripheral blood. Clones were sequenced by immunoSEQ multiplex PCR, and TCRdb holds only the in-frame ones, with some missing. The data contain about 110,000 clones, about 87% of them singletons. Sequencing was carried out using blood. The receptors derive from a person aged 18 to 75 in good health.

This clone was seen more than once but under ten times. CDR3 protein: CASSLAYSPLHF. CDR3 coding DNA: TGTGCCAGCAGCTTAGCGTATTCACCCCTCCACTTT. The rearrangement joins TRBV7-8 to TRBJ1-6; the D is unclear. This CDR3 comprises 12 residues. The germline V and J ends were trimmed by 0 bases and 8 bases, with 2 bases remaining between them. Germline CDR1 is SGHVS and CDR2 is FQNEAQ.

The rearrangement links TRBV28 to TRBJ2-7, with 8 bases that match TRBD2. Per germline, CDR1 MDHEN and CDR2 SYDVKM. The V and J ends lost 7 bases and 0 bases, in that order; junction bases with no gene match: 2. The CDR3 is 13 residues long. The CDR3 sequence: CASITSGSYEQYF. In nucleotides, the CDR3 is TGTGCCAGCATAACTAGCGGCTCCTACGAGCAGTACTTC.

V gene TRBV5-8 combines with J gene TRBJ1-2, with D hard to call. Germline V gives CDR1 SGHTS, CDR2 YDEGEE. With 0 bases removed from V and 11 bases from J, the gap between germline ends came to 23 bases. This CDR3 contains 16 residues. The CDR3 DNA reads as TGTGCCAGCAGCTTGGAGGTGCGGGTGGTTCCTTATTCGTACACCTTC. Its translation is CASSLEVRVVPYSYTF.

The CDR3 region is CASVQGGGLYNEQFF. The DNA for the CDR3 is TGCGCCAGCGTTCAAGGGGGGGGCCTTTACAATGAGCAGTTCTTC. This sequence joins TRBV23-1 and TRBJ2-1, with D possibly being TRBD2 (7 bases). TRBV23-1 is treated as an ORF (open reading frame) with a function not yet certain. V lost 8 bases and J lost 4, with 18 bases in between. This CDR3 spans 15 amino acids.

This chain links TRBV7-8 with TRBJ2-7; maybe TRBD2 (6 bases). Germline V lookup: CDR1 SGHVS, CDR2 FQNEAQ. The length of the CDR3 is 14 residues. V lost 4 bases, J lost 5 bases, and 15 bases lay in between. The chain's CDR3 is CASSSGEGVDEQYF. Here the CDR3 DNA reads TGTGCCAGCAGCTCGGGGGAAGGGGTAGACGAGCAGTACTTC.

The chain has TRBV28 and TRBJ2-3; D is uncertain. CDR1 and CDR2 (germline): MDHEN, SYDVKM. Trimming pared 7 bases from V and 5 bases from J, leaving 10 bases between. The CDR3 spans 12 residues. The CDR3 region is CASTSVRDTQYF. As DNA, the CDR3 is TGTGCCAGCACTTCGGTCCGAGATACGCAGTATTTT.

V is TRBV2 and J is TRBJ2-5, with 11 bases fitting TRBD2. Trimming cost V 8 bases and J 3 bases; bases outside gene matches: 5. CDR3 length equals 14 residues. Germline-derived CDR1 and CDR2 are SNHLY and FYNNEI. For the CDR3, the DNA is TGTGCCAGCGCGTCTAGCGGGGGGAAAGAGACCCAGTACTTC. This translates into CASASSGGKETQYF.

This rearrangement joins TRBV5-4 to TRBJ2-6, with a tentative D call TRBD2 (5 bases). Germline CDR1 SGHNT, CDR2 YYREEE (reference sequence). V lost 1 base and J lost 2, with 13 bases in between. This CDR3 comprises 17 residues. The CDR3 DNA reads TGTGCCAGCAGCTTGATTTGGCAGGAGGCTGGGGCCAACGTCCTGACTTTC. This gives the protein CASSLIWQEAGANVLTF.

Comments on this clone: The identical CDR3 is also encoded by other nucleotide sequences in the sample. The rearrangement uses TRBV6-6 and TRBJ2-3; D uncertain. CDR1 is MNHNY and CDR2 is SVGAGI in the germline V gene (reference sequence). This CDR3 is 11 amino acids long. The ends were cut back, 9 bases at V and 10 bases at J, with 14 bases in the middle. DNA for the CDR3: TGTGCCAGTAGAAGTCCTGAAGCGCAGTATTTT. Amino acid sequence: CASRSPEAQYF.

This CDR3 is CASSALWGATGELFF. The CDR3 DNA follows: TGTGCCAGTAGTGCACTTTGGGGGGCCACCGGGGAGCTGTTTTTT. The V gene is TRBV19, the J gene TRBJ2-2; D may match TRBD1 or TRBD2 (6 bases each). Trimming removed 5 bases from V and 4 bases from J, with 14 bases in between. The CDR3 length is 15 residues. The germline V gene encodes CDR1 LNHDA and CDR2 SQIVND (reference sequence).

The chain links TRBV7-9 to TRBJ1-1; no definite D call. This CDR3 is 11 amino acids long. The germline gives CDR1 SEHNR, CDR2 FQNEAQ (reference sequence). The germline V and J ends were trimmed by 1 base and 3 bases, with 0 bases remaining between them. The CDR3 sequence is CASSLDTEAFF. The DNA of the CDR3 is TGTGCCAGCAGCTTAGACACTGAAGCTTTCTTT.

The chain carries TRBV6-1 and TRBJ1-2; a possible D gene is TRBD1 (6 bases). This CDR3 is 12 amino acids long. Germline-derived CDR1 and CDR2 are MNHNS and SASEGT. The V end lost 5 bases, the J end lost 8 bases, and 12 bases lay between the germline ends. The CDR3 region has the DNA TGTGCCAGCAGTATCCAGGGGTACGGCTACACCTTC. It yields the protein CASSIQGYGYTF.

V is TRBV5-4 and J is TRBJ1-4, with D perhaps matching TRBD1 (5 bases). In germline, CDR1 is SGHNT, CDR2 YYREEE (reference sequence). V gave up 5 bases and J gave up 0 bases, with 11 bases separating them. This CDR3 contains 15 residues. CDR3 DNA: TGTGCCAGCAGACTTGACAGTGCAACTAATGAAAAACTGTTTTTT. Translating it yields CASRLDSATNEKLFF.

This clone was detected only once. This chain connects TRBV7-8 to TRBJ2-1; 9 nucleotides align to TRBD1. This CDR3 has 16 residues. The J segment lost 1 base and the V segment lost 5 bases, leaving 6 bases of the junction unmatched. Looked up from germline, CDR1 is SGHVS and CDR2 is FQNEAQ. The CDR3 DNA sequence: TGTGCCAGCAGCGCCTGGACAGGGGCGTCCTACAATGAGCAGTTCTTC. Residues: CASSAWTGASYNEQFF.